This T cell receptor beta chain was sequenced in a study of response to subunit inactivated influenza vaccine. This CDR3 spans 12 amino acids. Trimming shortened V by 0 bases and J by 7 bases, and 7 bases separated the two germline ends. From germline, CDR1 is KGHSH and CDR2 LQKENI. MiXCR, applied by TCRdb to the RT-PCR reads, yields one record per CDR3 protein. The sample holds more than 200,000 distinct CDR3 sequences, over 9% seen once. This material consisted of non-naive T cells sorted from PBMCs, taken approximately 15 days before vaccination. This clonotype was sampled from a man in his forties or fifties who received an inactivated influenza vaccine. The chain links TRBV18 to TRBJ2-7; no definite D call. Written as DNA, the CDR3 is TGTGCCAGCTCACCACCAGTGGGAGAGCAGTACTTC. It yields the protein CASSPPVGEQYF. The entire variable domain, with the rest obtained from reference TRBV18 and TRBJ2-7, is as follows: NAGVMQNPRHLVRRRGQEARLRCSPMKGHSHVYWYRQLPEEGLKFMVYLQKENIIDESGMPKERFSAEFPKEGPSILRIQQVVRGDSAAYFCASSPPVGEQYFGPGTRLTVT.